These 29 T cell receptor beta chains came from one sample sequenced in a study of beta chain features in type 1 diabetes. cDNA synthesis used the whole RNA isolate, giving expressed TCRB sequences. Profiling relied on immunoSEQ multiplex PCR, and the TCRdb table lists in-frame clones only, not all of them. The sample consists of fewer than 650,000 clones, around 15% of them appearing once. The sequenced sample was naive CD4+ T cells from blood. The receptors derive from a man between 18 and 29 years old in good health.

This clone was counted only a few times. The chain recombines TRBV29-1 with TRBJ1-5; D not certain. V lost 7 bases, J lost 7 bases, and 17 bases lay in between. The V gene's germline CDR1 is SQVTM and CDR2 ANQGSEA. The CDR3 is made up of 13 amino acids. The CDR3 DNA follows: TGCAGCGCCATACCCTCGATAGGACAGCCCCAGCATTTT. Translating gives CSAIPSIGQPQHF.

There are many counts of this clone. The chain uses TRBV7-9 and TRBJ2-5; no firm D call. Trimming took off 11 bases at V and 4 bases at J, with 8 bases between the two ends. The length of the CDR3 is 10 residues. Germline V gives CDR1 SEHNR, CDR2 FQNEAQ (reference sequence). The CDR3 nucleotides are TGTGCCGGCGAAGGAGAGACCCAGTACTTC. This translates into CAGEGETQYF.

A few counts support this clone. The chain links TRBV7-2 to TRBJ2-4; 10 positions agree with TRBD1. With 4 bases clipped from V and 8 bases from J, the junction kept 2 bases outside the gene matches. The V gene's germline CDR1 is SGHTA and CDR2 FQGNSA. CDR3 length equals 13 residues. In DNA form, the CDR3 reads TGTGCCAGCAGCTCGGACAGGGGGGACATTCAGTACTTC. It translates to CASSSDRGDIQYF.

This chain joins TRBV5-6 and TRBJ1-1; tentatively, D is TRBD1 (6 bases). This CDR3 has 14 amino acids. Trimming stripped 3 bases from V and 4 bases from J, with 13 bases between. Germline V gene sequence: CDR1 SGHDT, CDR2 YYEEEE. CDR3: CASSYYRVFTEAFF. The CDR3 region has the DNA TGTGCCAGCAGCTATTACAGGGTATTCACTGAAGCTTTCTTT.

The genes are TRBV4-3 and TRBJ2-3, with a weak D call TRBD2 (6 bases). Germline V gives CDR1 LGHNA, CDR2 YSLEER. Trimming cost V 0 bases and J 7 bases, with 8 bases left between them. The CDR3 spans 13 residues. The chain's CDR3 is CASSQDRDYTQYF. CDR3 sequence (DNA): TGCGCCAGCAGCCAAGATCGGGACTATACGCAGTATTTT.

The chain links TRBV7-9 to TRBJ1-5; D perhaps matches TRBD1 (5 bases). The ends were cut back, 4 bases at V and 2 bases at J, with 15 bases in the middle. The CDR3 extends over 16 amino acids. From germline, CDR1 is SEHNR and CDR2 FQNEAQ (reference sequence). The CDR3 region has the DNA TGTGCCAGCAGCTCCAGCCGCTGGGGGGGCAATCAGCCCCAGCATTTT. It encodes CASSSSRWGGNQPQHF.

This clone was observed a few times. The chain employs TRBV7-2 and TRBJ2-1; 9 bases line up with TRBD2. This CDR3 is built from 16 residues. Germline CDR1 SGHTA, CDR2 FQGNSA. The V gene end was trimmed by 4 bases and the J gene end by 1 base; junction bases not matched to a gene: 5. Written as DNA, the CDR3 is TGTGCCAGCAGCTCCACTAGCGGGCGGTCCTACAATGAGCAGTTCTTC. This translates into CASSSTSGRSYNEQFF.

This clone has more than one count but fewer than ten. This rearrangement joins TRBV2 to TRBJ2-1, with 12 bases aligning to TRBD2. This CDR3 has 17 residues. Losses at the gene ends were 6 bases for V and 0 bases for J; bases not matched to a gene: 6. Looked up from germline, CDR1 is SNHLY and CDR2 is FYNNEI. Written as DNA, the CDR3 is TGTGCCAGCAGCCGGACTAGCGGGGCAAGCTCCTACAATGAGCAGTTCTTC. Protein: CASSRTSGASSYNEQFF. Drawing the rest from reference TRBV2 and TRBJ2-1, the complete variable domain is EPEVTQTPSHQVTQMGQEVILRCVPISNHLYFYWYRQILGQKVEFLVSFYNNEISEKSEIFDDQFSVERPDGSNFTLKIRSTKLEDSAMYFCASSRTSGASSYNEQFFGPGTRLTVL.

This clone occurred a few times. The chain has TRBV6-5 and TRBJ2-5, with 7 bases fitting TRBD2. The CDR3 extends over 13 amino acids. The germline gives CDR1 MNHEY, CDR2 SVGAGI. Unmatched junction bases numbered 2, after V lost 2 bases and J lost 5 bases. Here the CDR3 reads CASSYRGGETQYF. CDR3 nucleotide sequence: TGTGCCAGCAGTTACCGGGGAGGGGAGACCCAGTACTTC.

This clone was counted a few times. The CDR3 sequence is CASSISAGDTEAFF. DNA of the CDR3: TGTGCCAGTAGTATATCAGCAGGGGACACTGAAGCTTTCTTT. The chain joins TRBV19 to TRBJ1-1; tentatively, D is TRBD1 (6 bases). The CDR3 covers 14 residues. V lost 2 bases and J 3 bases, leaving 10 bases between the germline ends. Germline V gene lookup returns CDR1 LNHDA and CDR2 SQIVND (reference sequence).

This clone was observed a few times. The genes are TRBV7-3 and TRBJ2-1; D gene ambiguous. The CDR3 sequence is 15 residues long. The germline gives CDR1 SGHTA, CDR2 FQGTGA. The germline V and J ends were trimmed by 2 bases and 5 bases, with 13 bases remaining between them. The CDR3 DNA follows: TGTGCCAGCAGCTTACCCGGCGACATCGACAATGAGCAGTTCTTC. The encoded protein is CASSLPGDIDNEQFF.

This clone was seen a few times. This rearrangement joins TRBV7-2 to TRBJ2-7; D is perhaps TRBD2 (5 bases). Per germline, CDR1 SGHTA and CDR2 FQGNSA. There are 16 residues in the CDR3. V gave up 2 bases and J gave up 0 bases, with 14 bases separating them. This CDR3 is CASSLTASGSSYEQYF. Here the CDR3 DNA reads TGTGCCAGCAGCTTAACTGCCTCGGGGAGCTCCTACGAGCAGTACTTC. Based on the CDR3 plus reference TRBV7-2 and TRBJ2-7, the full variable domain is GAGVSQSPSNKVTEKGKDVELRCDPISGHTALYWYRQSLGQGLEFLIYFQGNSAPDKSGLPSDRFSAERTGGSVSTLTIQRTQQEDSAVYLCASSLTASGSSYEQYFGPGTRLTVT.

This clone was recorded at least ten times. The rearrangement joins TRBV4-3 to TRBJ2-4; TRBD2 is a possible D gene (5 bases). The CDR3 totals 12 residues. Germline V gene lookup returns CDR1 LGHNA and CDR2 YSLEER. Deletions cut 1 base from V and 8 bases from J, with 6 bases between. The CDR3 nucleotides are TGCGCCAGCAGCCAAGGGAGGTACATTCAGTACTTC. It codes for CASSQGRYIQYF.

This clone appeared a few times. The chain joins TRBV28 to TRBJ1-5; tentative D call: TRBD1 (5 bases). This CDR3 region has 12 residues. Trimming cost V 10 bases and J 5 bases, with 12 bases left between them. Per the germline V gene, CDR1 is MDHEN and CDR2 is SYDVKM. The CDR3 nucleotides are TGTGCCACCTACGGGGGGGATCAGCCCCAGCATTTT. Its translation is CATYGGDQPQHF.

This chain links TRBV6-5 with TRBJ2-1; D unclear. The CDR3 is 15 amino acids. Germline V gene lookup returns CDR1 MNHEY and CDR2 SVGAGI. V lost 6 bases and J 6 bases, leaving 18 bases between the germline ends. The CDR3 bases are TGTGCCAGCAGCGTTTCGGGTCTCATCCGCAATGAGCAGTTCTTC. Translation: CASSVSGLIRNEQFF.

This chain uses TRBV9 with TRBJ2-1; 10 bases align to TRBD1. CDR1 is SGDLS, CDR2 YYNGEE, per germline. Unmatched junction bases numbered 10, after V lost 3 bases and J lost 4 bases. The CDR3 has 17 residues. The CDR3 is CASSAPPGQGMYNEQFF. The CDR3 DNA sequence: TGTGCCAGCAGCGCCCCCCCGGGACAGGGGATGTACAATGAGCAGTTCTTC.

This clone occurred a few times. CDR3 nucleotides: TGTGCCTGGAGTTCCGACAGGGCGCGTAATATCAATCAGCCCCAGCATTTT. Amino acid sequence: CAWSSDRARNINQPQHF. The genes are TRBV30 and TRBJ1-5; 7 nucleotides align to TRBD1. V lost 2 bases and J lost 3; bases outside the gene matches: 13. The CDR3 consists of 17 residues. Germline V gene data show CDR1 as GTSNPN and CDR2 as SVGIG (reference sequence). The full variable domain, its missing parts supplied by reference TRBV30 and TRBJ1-5, is SQTIHQWPATLVQPVGSPLSLECTVEGTSNPNLYWYRQAAGRGLQLLFYSVGIGQISSEVPQNLSASRPQDRQFILSSKKLLLSDSGFYLCAWSSDRARNINQPQHFGDGTRLSIL.

The V gene is TRBV5-1, the J gene TRBJ2-3; the match to TRBD1 covers 7 bases. Germline lookup yields CDR1 SGHRS and CDR2 YFSETQ. There are 15 residues in the CDR3. V was pared by 2 bases and J by 2 bases, with 5 bases of the junction left unmatched. The CDR3 DNA reads as TGCGCCAGCAGCTTCCGGACAGGCCCCACAGATACGCAGTATTTT. Its protein is CASSFRTGPTDTQYF.

The J gene is TRBJ2-3, the V gene TRBV7-3, with D unclear. Trimming pared 5 bases from V and 6 bases from J, leaving 6 bases between. The germline V gene has CDR1 SGHTA and CDR2 FQGTGA. This CDR3 is 11 amino acids long. CDR3 residues: CASSASDTQYF. In DNA, the CDR3 is TGTGCCAGCAGCGCTTCGGATACGCAGTATTTT.

The J gene is TRBJ2-1, the V gene TRBV7-3; D is possibly TRBD1 (6 bases). The length of the CDR3 is 12 residues. Germline CDR1 SGHTA, CDR2 FQGTGA. V lost 5 bases and J lost 10, with 12 bases in between. The DNA for the CDR3 is TGTGCCAGCAGCAGAGGGGGAAACGAGCAGTTCTTC. Protein: CASSRGGNEQFF.

With regard to this clone: Other DNA sequences from this sample encode an identical CDR3 as well. The chain carries TRBV9 and TRBJ1-1; no clear D gene. V shed 3 bases and J shed 1 base, with 4 bases lying between them. This CDR3 is 12 amino acids long. CDR1 SGDLS and CDR2 YYNGEE come from the germline V gene. The CDR3 sequence: CASSGQNTEAFF. CDR3 in DNA: TGTGCCAGCAGCGGACAGAACACTGAAGCTTTCTTT.

The V call is TRBV30, the J call TRBJ1-2; no clear D gene. Trimming cost V 0 bases and J 7 bases, with 12 bases left between them. Germline V gives CDR1 GTSNPN, CDR2 SVGIG (reference sequence). CDR3 size: 13 residues. In nucleotides, the CDR3 is TGTGCCTGGAGTGTACCGACTCCCGGTGGCTACACCTTC. Protein product: CAWSVPTPGGYTF.

A few counts support this clone. The chain has TRBV28 and TRBJ2-7, with 9 bases aligning to TRBD2. The trim removed 5 bases at V and 3 bases at J, leaving 8 bases unmatched. The CDR3 totals 15 residues. Germline V gene sequence: CDR1 MDHEN, CDR2 SYDVKM. The CDR3 DNA is TGTGCCAGCAGTCCATCAGCGGGAGGCCACTACGAGCAGTACTTC. Residues: CASSPSAGGHYEQYF.

This clone was detected only a few times. The chain carries TRBV11-2 and TRBJ1-1, with a weak D call TRBD1 (6 bases). The CDR3 runs to 13 residues. Germline CDR1 is SGHAT and CDR2 is FQNNGV. Trimming removed 5 bases at V and 4 bases at J, with 11 bases between. CDR3 protein: CASSQQGGTEAFF. As DNA, the CDR3 is TGTGCCAGCAGCCAACAGGGAGGCACTGAAGCTTTCTTT. Looking up the rest from reference TRBV11-2 and TRBJ1-1 gives the full variable domain: EAGVAQSPRYKIIEKRQSVAFWCNPISGHATLYWYQQILGQGPKLLIQFQNNGVVDDSQLPKDRFSAERLKGVDSTLKIQPAKLEDSAVYLCASSQQGGTEAFFGQGTRLTVV.

The chain has TRBV4-2 and TRBJ1-1; a possible D gene is TRBD1 (5 bases). The germline V gene has CDR1 LGHNA and CDR2 YNFKEQ. CDR3 length equals 14 residues. Trimming left V 4 bases short and J 2 bases short, with 11 bases between. The CDR3, as DNA: TGTGCCAGCAGCCCTCGACAGACAAACACTGAAGCTTTCTTT. Amino acid sequence: CASSPRQTNTEAFF.

V and J are TRBV9 and TRBJ1-4; 8 positions agree with TRBD1. Trimming removed 3 bases from V and 8 bases from J; junction bases left unmatched: 6. CDR3 length: 14 amino acids. Germline V CDR1 and CDR2: SGDLS, YYNGEE. The CDR3, as DNA: TGTGCCAGCAGCGCGAGGACAGGGAGGGAAAAACTGTTTTTT. Protein sequence: CASSARTGREKLFF.

This clone was found a few times. The chain carries TRBV13 and TRBJ1-2; D not certain. V lost 0 bases, J lost 4 bases, and 9 bases lay in between. The CDR3 has 14 residues. In germline, CDR1 is PRHDT, CDR2 FYEKMQ (reference sequence). CDR3 DNA sequence: TGTGCCAGCAGCTTAGGCGGGAGCCCCTATGGCTACACCTTC. This gives the protein CASSLGGSPYGYTF.

This clone turned up a few times. This chain connects TRBV5-6 to TRBJ2-1, with TRBD2 matching over 7 bases. The CDR3 totals 17 residues. V lost 1 base to trimming and J lost 3 bases; unmatched junction nucleotides: 10. In germline, CDR1 is SGHDT, CDR2 YYEEEE. The CDR3 here is CASSLFRGSIHYNEQFF. In DNA form, the CDR3 reads TGTGCCAGCAGCTTGTTTCGCGGGAGCATCCACTACAATGAGCAGTTCTTC.

The chain uses TRBV15 and TRBJ1-4; no clear D. Germline CDR1 and CDR2: LNHNV and YYDKDF (reference sequence). The V end lost 0 bases, the J end lost 8 bases, and 13 bases lay between the germline ends. The CDR3 consists of 15 residues. The CDR3: CATSRDLSAGEKLFF. CDR3 nucleotides: TGTGCCACCAGCAGAGATCTCTCCGCGGGGGAAAAACTGTTTTTT.